This TCR beta chain derives from a study of tumor-infiltrating lymphocytes in localized non-small cell lung cancer. Study results and caveats: Technical variation could not be separated from intratumor heterogeneity here.

Unmatched junction bases numbered 7, after V lost 5 bases and J lost 1 base. In germline, CDR1 is LNHNV, CDR2 YYDKDF (reference sequence). The CDR3 covers 15 residues. Measured with immunoSEQ multiplex PCR; TCRdb has only the in-frame clones, and not every one. This table holds under 8,500 clones, about 80% found once. The sample holds a few counts of this clone. What it binds is not known. The chain has TRBV15 and TRBJ2-7; 8 bases agree with TRBD1. Sequencing was performed on uninvolved lung tissue not adjacent to the tumor. The receptor was derived from a human donor with non-small cell lung cancer. The CDR3 sequence is CATSGGGTGSYEQYF. The CDR3 DNA reads as TGTGCCACCAGCGGAGGGGGGACAGGATCCTACGAGCAGTACTTC.